A single sample is the source of the 18 T cell receptor beta chains below, sequenced in a study of OX40 agonist ivuxolimab in advanced cancers. Receptors were amplified or captured by the immunoSEQ multiplex PCR assay. TCRdb provides this immuneACCESS table in a form limited to in-frame rearrangements. Some clones are lacking; in checked studies, under half of them reflect an unresolved V gene, and why the rest are absent is not known. The sample contains roughly 100,000 clones, roughly 80% of them found a single time. More than 1.1% of the sample belongs to the ten largest clones. The specimen was CD4+ or CD8+ T cells sorted from blood, collected in a trial of the OX40 agonist ivuxolimab. The receptors were gathered from an adult with an advanced solid tumor such as melanoma, head and neck, liver or kidney cancer.

The genes are TRBV30 and TRBJ1-2, with D possibly matching TRBD1 (6 bases). This CDR3 comprises 13 residues. The germline V and J ends were trimmed by 3 bases and 8 bases, with 16 bases remaining between them. Germline CDR1 reads GTSNPN; CDR2 reads SVGIG (reference sequence). CDR3 sequence reads: CAWSPRRGRGYTF. The CDR3 DNA is TGTGCCTGGAGCCCTCGCCGGGGGCGAGGCTACACCTTC. Based on the CDR3 plus reference TRBV30 and TRBJ1-2, the full variable domain is SQTIHQWPATLVQPVGSPLSLECTVEGTSNPNLYWYRQAAGRGLQLLFYSVGIGQISSEVPQNLSASRPQDRQFILSSKKLLLSDSGFYLCAWSPRRGRGYTFGSGTRLTVV.

V is TRBV28 and J is TRBJ2-7; D uncertain. Trimming removed 6 bases at V and 7 bases at J, with 13 bases between. Germline CDR1 is MDHEN and CDR2 is SYDVKM. The CDR3 length is 12 residues. CDR3 sequence reads: CASSRDFREQYF. DNA of the CDR3: TGTGCCAGCAGCCGAGACTTTAGAGAGCAGTACTTC.

The rearrangement links TRBV19 to TRBJ2-1; D remains ambiguous. The CDR3 totals 15 residues. Per the germline V gene, CDR1 is LNHDA and CDR2 is SQIVND (reference sequence). V was pared by 3 bases and J by 2 bases, with 11 bases between. The CDR3 DNA is TGTGCCAGTAGTATGGGCTCAGTCCCCTACAATGAGCAGTTCTTC. It encodes CASSMGSVPYNEQFF.

The V gene is TRBV27, the J gene TRBJ2-3; D is ambiguous. Germline CDR1 is MNHEY and CDR2 is SMNVEV (reference sequence). The V end was cut by 2 bases, the J end by 0 bases, with 12 bases between. This CDR3 is 16 amino acids long. DNA for the CDR3: TGTGCCAGCAGTTTAAACCCAGTTCCTAGCACAGATACGCAGTATTTT. The encoded protein is CASSLNPVPSTDTQYF.

V is TRBV7-8 and J is TRBJ1-2; TRBD1 might be the D (5 bases). Between the trimmed V and J ends, which lost 5 bases and 4 bases, there was a span of 23 bases. This CDR3 spans 17 amino acids. From germline, CDR1 is SGHVS and CDR2 FQNEAQ. The CDR3 DNA reads as TGTGCCAGCAGCCTGGGTTCGGGGCCCCCTTCTAGCTATGGCTACACCTTC. Translating gives CASSLGSGPPSSYGYTF.

This clone came up once. CDR3 sequence: CASSPPDRGFRAKNIQYF. The CDR3 DNA reads TGTGCCAGTAGTCCCCCCGACAGGGGGTTCCGAGCCAAAAACATTCAGTACTTC. The rearrangement uses TRBV19 and TRBJ2-4; TRBD1 matches at 9 bases. Trimming took 5 bases from V and 0 from J; bases not matched to a gene: 11. The germline gives CDR1 LNHDA, CDR2 SQIVND (reference sequence). There are 18 residues in the CDR3.

The rearrangement uses TRBV7-2 and TRBJ2-7, with D perhaps assigned TRBD1 or TRBD2 (5 bases each). CDR3 length: 13 amino acids. V was pared by 2 bases and J by 4 bases, with 9 bases between. CDR1 and CDR2 from the germline V gene are SGHTA and FQGNSA. This CDR3 reads CASSLNWGYEQYF. CDR3 coding DNA: TGTGCCAGCAGCTTAAATTGGGGGTACGAGCAGTACTTC.

This chain uses TRBV5-4 with TRBJ1-6, with D possibly TRBD1 on 5 matching bases. V was trimmed by 4 bases and J by 10 bases, leaving 15 bases between them. Germline loops: CDR1 SGHNT, CDR2 YYREEE (reference sequence). This CDR3 has 14 amino acids. This chain's CDR3 is CASSQPVPGSPLHF. Here the CDR3 DNA reads TGTGCCAGCAGCCAACCGGTCCCAGGGTCACCCCTCCACTTT.

The gene calls are TRBV7-8 and TRBJ2-7, with D maybe TRBD2 (6 bases). The CDR3 contains 14 residues. Per germline, CDR1 SGHVS and CDR2 FQNEAQ. V was shortened by 5 bases and J by 3 bases, with 14 bases between the two germline ends. The CDR3 sequence is CASSPLRGNYEQYF. CDR3 DNA: TGTGCCAGCAGCCCCCTCCGGGGGAACTACGAGCAGTACTTC.

The chain recombines TRBV6-5 with TRBJ1-1; possible D gene TRBD1, 5 bases. The V and J ends lost 2 bases and 1 base respectively, with 14 bases between them. Germline CDR1 reads MNHEY; CDR2 reads SVGAGI. The CDR3 covers 16 residues. The CDR3 DNA sequence: TGTGCCAGCAGTTACCTTCAAACAGGAGGGAACACTGAAGCTTTCTTT. Translation: CASSYLQTGGNTEAFF.

The chain is built from TRBV28 and TRBJ2-7, with D perhaps matching TRBD2 (6 bases). The CDR3 loop spans 15 amino acids. Germline V gene sequence: CDR1 MDHEN, CDR2 SYDVKM. Trimming left V 6 bases short and J 11 bases short, with 26 bases between. The chain's CDR3 is CASRVRAGPFPTEYF. Written as DNA, the CDR3 is TGTGCCAGCAGGGTCCGGGCGGGACCATTCCCGACGGAGTACTTC. Full variable domain (rest looked up from reference TRBV28 and TRBJ2-7): DVKVTQSSRYLVKRTGEKVFLECVQDMDHENMFWYRQDPGLGLRLIYFSYDVKMKEKGDIPEGYSVSREKKERFSLILESASTNQTSMYLCASRVRAGPFPTEYFGPGTRLTVT.

The chain has TRBV4-1 and TRBJ2-2; 12 nucleotides align to TRBD2. Germline V gives CDR1 MGHRA, CDR2 YSYEKL. This CDR3 comprises 20 residues. V was pared by 4 bases and J by 7 bases, with 19 bases of the junction left unmatched. Here the CDR3 reads CASSLQELAGGGGRSGELFF. CDR3 coding DNA: TGCGCCAGCAGCCTCCAAGAACTAGCGGGAGGAGGGGGACGGAGCGGGGAGCTGTTTTTT.

This sequence joins TRBV14 and TRBJ1-2; tentative D call: TRBD1 (6 bases). The CDR3 contains 14 residues. Per the germline V gene, CDR1 is SGHDN and CDR2 is FVKESK. V lost 3 bases to trimming and J lost 8 bases, with 16 bases between them. CDR3 loop: CASSHDRTQRGYTF. The CDR3, as DNA: TGTGCCAGCAGCCATGACAGGACCCAGCGGGGCTACACCTTC.

The rearrangement uses TRBV10-1 and TRBJ2-2; no firm D call. V was clipped by 3 bases and J by 5 bases, with 7 bases between them. Germline CDR1 WNHNN, CDR2 SYGVQD (reference sequence). The CDR3 length is 13 residues. The CDR3 loop reads CASSDLGTGELFF. The CDR3 bases are TGCGCCAGCAGTGATCTAGGTACCGGGGAGCTGTTTTTT.

The chain recombines TRBV18 with TRBJ2-3; D unresolved. CDR3 length: 13 residues. V was pared by 6 bases and J by 13 bases, with 20 bases between. Germline CDR1 and CDR2: KGHSH and LQKENI. CDR3 sequence reads: CASSPNTGRPEYF. Written as DNA, the CDR3 is TGTGCCAGCTCCCCCAATACTGGCAGGCCCGAGTATTTT.

The chain links TRBV21-1 to TRBJ2-2; TRBD1, the D gene given by the table, was not confirmed from the DNA. TRBV21-1 corresponds to a pseudogene. The CDR3 extends over 16 amino acids. The CDR3 nucleotides are TGTGCCAGCGTCTGCGACAGGGGAGTAGGGACCGGGGAGCTGTTTTTT. It codes for CASVCDRGVGTGELFF.

This clone appeared once. V and J are TRBV4-3 and TRBJ2-2; 11 bases line up with TRBD2. With V trimmed by 1 base and J by 0 bases, 1 base remained unmatched. Germline lookup yields CDR1 LGHNA and CDR2 YSLEER. The CDR3 length is 17 residues. The CDR3 nucleotides read TGCGCCAGCAGCCAAGGACTAGCGGGAACGAACACCGGGGAGCTGTTTTTT. It translates to CASSQGLAGTNTGELFF.

The chain is built from TRBV7-2 and TRBJ1-2, with no clear D. This CDR3 spans 12 amino acids. V lost 5 bases, J lost 7 bases, and 11 bases lay in between. CDR1 and CDR2 (germline): SGHTA, FQGNSA. CDR3 sequence (DNA): TGTGCCAGCAGCCCTGTGGGATCTGGCTACACCTTC. Translated: CASSPVGSGYTF.